The entry below describes one T cell receptor beta chain. The antigen it binds to is not known. Within one base of it there is no much larger clone, and no base qualities were kept. Enrolling through a virtual design, the prospective study's participants ranged in age from roughly 18 to 100 years and lived across roughly 23 United States geographic areas. In the prospective study, participants were assigned to cohorts based on the clinical history participants reported in a screening survey and a study questionnaire. Recovered participants in ImmuneRACE Cohort 3 were defined by two consecutive negative NP/OP PCR tests, clearance by a healthcare professional, or resolution of symptoms. Each participant in the prospective study had whole blood, serum and a nasopharyngeal or oropharyngeal swab collected by mobile phlebotomists. Additional blood draws and questionnaires over an approximately two-month period could optionally be provided by prospective study participants. Before DNA extraction, blood samples from the prospective study were shipped at room temperature or frozen.

The sample originates from a study of blood T cell repertoires in COVID-19 (dated by TCRdb to the early 2020s). Regarding the complete study: Samples from collaborators originated in the United States, Italy and Spain and spanned both the acute and convalescent phases of COVID-19. The dataset comprised deeply sampled blood TCRbeta repertoires from subjects exposed to, actively infected with, or recovered from COVID-19. The samples were drawn from two sources: the first 160 participants of the ongoing ImmuneRACE study, and over 950 subjects contributed by 6 global collaborators. The repertoires were released in a freely available public database intended as a resource for research on the immune response to SARS-CoV-2. The material from the prospective study consisted of cDNA or gDNA derived from T cells, B-cell-depleted T cells, or PBMCs. A de-identified subject ID, COVID-19 status, age in years and sex were almost always included in the sample metadata. HLA class I and class II types, where available, came from metadata supplied by the sample provider rather than from assay-based typing. On the study overall, not on this receptor specifically: Clinical and demographic metadata were provided uncurated, with the amount varying by source and participant.

CDR1 SGHAT and CDR2 FQNNGV were looked up in the germline V gene. The junction shows trimming of 1 base on V and 5 bases on J, and the gene matches do not reach 7 bases of it. The CDR3 holds 16 amino acids from the cysteine to the phenylalanine. Just the 48-base CDR3 DNA is kept, in frame starting at base 1. The immunoSEQ Assay, a bias-controlled multiplex PCR, was used to amplify TCRbeta CDR3 regions from genomic DNA. The authors processed their data as follows. Nucleated cell counts per sample were estimated from amplification of reference gene primers within the assay. To quantify the absolute abundance of each unique TCRbeta CDR3 rearrangement, sequence reads were collapsed and filtered. For each sample, productive Simpson clonality was calculated as the square root of Simpson's diversity index over productive rearrangements. Drawn from immuneACCESS, this table holds only the in-frame rearrangements with V and J called that TCRdb kept. Clones are partly lost; checked studies trace under half to an unresolved V gene and leave the rest unexplained. For V, J and clone size, that table is used; D and trimming come from the DNA. The sample table contains some 300,000 clones; only one count was recorded for under 90% of them. 3.5% to 5% of the sample is taken by the ten largest.

Sequenced: PBMCs or T cells enriched from blood (not recorded which). The origin of this receptor is a man aged 25 to 45 who had recovered from COVID-19. The rearranged chain carries TRBV11-2 and TRBJ2-1; a stretch of 8 junction bases matches TRBD2. CDR3 protein: CASSLVGRAVNNEQFF. At the DNA level, the sequence is TGTGCCAGCAGCTTAGTCGGGAGGGCCGTCAACAATGAGCAGTTCTTC.